This T cell receptor (beta chain) comes out of a study of T-cell reconstitution after alpha-beta-depleted transplantation in children. The TCRbeta library incorporated unique molecular identifiers. Each CDR3 protein gets one entry after TCRdb re-called the PCR reads with MiXCR. The table has roughly 590,000 distinct CDR3 sequences, approximately 17% seen once. This sequence originates from a human donor who donated a stem cell graft to a child with acute myeloid leukemia. Sequenced material: PBMCs from the stem cell graft donor, taken from the stem cell graft.

The CDR3: CASSPGQGTGHNEQFF. The CDR3 nucleotides are TGTGCCAGCAGTCCGGGACAGGGGACGGGTCACAATGAGCAGTTCTTC. The gene calls are TRBV12-3 or TRBV12-4 and TRBJ2-1; 10 bases agree with TRBD1. The ends lost 5 bases at V and 5 bases at J; junction bases unmatched: 9. This CDR3 spans 16 amino acids.